This T cell receptor (beta chain) was obtained from a study of T cell responses to AZD1222 COVID-19 vaccine. Study-level findings and limits: Repertoire sampling was restricted to post-peak T cell response timepoints. At 160-218 and 743-854, vaccine-associated CD4 TCRs were dominant, and they spanned spike.

As concerns this clone: Its antigen is unidentified.

TCRdb's table, derived via immunoSEQ multiplex PCR, lists solely in-frame clones and lacks some. The table lists tens of thousands of clones, 88% of them singletons. J gave up 2 bases and V 5 bases, and 7 bases lay outside the gene matches. CDR3 length equals 17 residues. The V gene's germline CDR1 is SGHRS and CDR2 YFSETQ. The chain has TRBV5-1 and TRBJ2-1, with 13 positions matching TRBD2. The TCR sequence derives from an adult who received the AZD1222 COVID-19 vaccine. Sequenced here: peripheral blood, sampled 28 days after the second AZD1222 dose. Here the CDR3 reads CASRGLAGVGTYNEQFF. CDR3 bases: TGCGCCAGCAGAGGACTAGCGGGAGTAGGAACCTACAATGAGCAGTTCTTC.